These 19 T cell receptor beta chains were sequenced from one sample in a study of cytomegalovirus exposure and HLA in healthy donors. The PCR was carried out with 60 Vbeta primers and 13 Jbeta primers. This table comes from immunoSEQ multiplex PCR, and its TCRdb copy is limited to in-frame clones, with some not included. The sample lists about 120,000 clones, 9% to 10% occurring once. Sequencing was done on a sample of PBMCs. The receptors shown here come from a man aged 30 to 39 in good health and CMV-seronegative.

V usage is TRBV9 and J usage is TRBJ1-4; 7 bases map to TRBD1. The CDR3 extends over 15 amino acids. Losses at the gene ends were 2 bases for V and 8 bases for J; bases not matched to a gene: 9. Germline V gene sequence: CDR1 SGDLS, CDR2 YYNGEE. The CDR3 sequence is CASSVDTGDGEKLFF. The CDR3 region has the DNA TGTGCCAGCAGCGTGGACACAGGGGACGGAGAAAAACTGTTTTTT.

Only a few counts were recorded for this clone. The rearrangement uses TRBV5-1 and TRBJ2-3; tentatively, D is TRBD1 (6 bases). Trimming took off 0 bases at V and 4 bases at J, with 12 bases between the two ends. CDR1 is SGHRS and CDR2 is YFSETQ in the germline V gene. The CDR3 is 15 residues long. CDR3 DNA sequence: TGCGCCAGCAGCTTGGTACAGGGCTTCGCAGATACGCAGTATTTT. It is translated as CASSLVQGFADTQYF.

The chain couples TRBV10-2 to TRBJ1-5, with D perhaps TRBD1 (5 bases). The germline V gene has CDR1 WSHSY and CDR2 SAAADI. Trimming shortened V by 2 bases and J by 6 bases, and 11 bases separated the two germline ends. This CDR3 spans 14 amino acids. In DNA, the CDR3 is TGCGCCAGCAGTGAGACGGGGGGAAGTCAGCCCCAGCATTTT. Encoded protein: CASSETGGSQPQHF.

The chain recombines TRBV7-8 with TRBJ1-3; D perhaps matches TRBD1 (5 bases). The germline gives CDR1 SGHVS, CDR2 FQNEAQ. V lost 5 bases to trimming and J lost 4 bases, with 15 bases between them. This CDR3 has 15 residues. The CDR3 loop reads CASSLNAGQGNTIYF. The CDR3 nucleotides are TGTGCCAGCAGCCTAAACGCAGGGCAAGGAAACACCATATATTTT.

This clone was counted between two and nine times. The chain is built from TRBV19 and TRBJ2-2; no reliable D call. The germline V and J ends were trimmed by 3 bases and 0 bases, with 5 bases remaining between them. The CDR3 has 14 residues. The germline V gene has CDR1 LNHDA and CDR2 SQIVND (reference sequence). The CDR3 DNA reads as TGTGCCAGTAGTATTGGCTCGAACACCGGGGAGCTGTTTTTT. Translating gives CASSIGSNTGELFF. Full variable domain (rest looked up from reference TRBV19 and TRBJ2-2): DGGITQSPKYLFRKEGQNVTLSCEQNLNHDAMYWYRQDPGQGLRLIYYSQIVNDFQKGDIAEGYSVSREKKESFPLTVTSAQKNPTAFYLCASSIGSNTGELFFGEGSRLTVL.

This clone was seen a handful of times. The chain joins TRBV6-5 to TRBJ2-5, with D perhaps TRBD1 (5 bases). Germline CDR1 is MNHEY and CDR2 is SVGAGI. CDR3 length equals 14 residues. V was trimmed by 0 bases and J by 2 bases, leaving 7 bases between them. CDR3 region: CASSYSSGQETQYF. The CDR3 DNA reads as TGTGCCAGCAGTTACTCGTCAGGGCAAGAGACCCAGTACTTC.

A remark on this clone: The final CDR3 position lacks the conserved phenylalanine or tryptophan, pointing to a likely read error. The chain links TRBV15 to TRBJ1-5; D is perhaps TRBD1 (6 bases). From germline, CDR1 is LNHNV and CDR2 YYDKDF (reference sequence). V lost 4 bases, J lost 4 bases, and 11 bases lay in between. CDR3 length equals 14 residues. This CDR3 reads CATSIGTGNQPQHV. The CDR3, as DNA: TGTGCCACCAGCATTGGCACAGGGAATCAGCCCCAGCATGTT.

Comments on this clone: An end of the junction differs from the germline gene, which may be a read error. Here the CDR3 DNA reads TGTGCCAGCAGCGTAGCGGGGGCAAATACGCAGTATTTT. Protein sequence: CASSVAGANTQYF. The chain uses TRBV7-2 and TRBJ2-3, with TRBD2 matching over 9 bases. CDR3 length: 13 residues. The germline CDR1 and CDR2 sequences are SGHTA and FQGNSA.

This clone was counted a few times. Other nucleotide sequences in the sample specify the same CDR3. This rearrangement joins TRBV7-9 to TRBJ1-1, with 7 bases aligning to TRBD1. Germline CDR1 reads SEHNR; CDR2 reads FQNEAQ (reference sequence). This CDR3 contains 15 residues. V dropped 7 bases and J dropped 2; count of bases not matched to a gene: 10. DNA of the CDR3: TGTGCCAGCACCCCACTTGACAGGGAAAACACTGAAGCTTTCTTT. It yields the protein CASTPLDRENTEAFF.

The V gene is TRBV5-1, the J gene TRBJ1-4, with D possibly TRBD1 on 5 matching bases. The CDR3 has 14 amino acids. In germline, CDR1 is SGHRS, CDR2 YFSETQ. Trimming shortened V by 4 bases and J by 0 bases, and 7 bases separated the two germline ends. The CDR3 coding sequence is TGCGCCAGCAGCCAGACAGCAACTAATGAAAAACTGTTTTTT. It is translated as CASSQTATNEKLFF.

The chain joins TRBV19 to TRBJ1-3; D possibly corresponds to TRBD1 (5 bases). V dropped 3 bases and J dropped 2 bases, with 11 bases sitting between them. Germline V gene data show CDR1 as LNHDA and CDR2 as SQIVND (reference sequence). The CDR3 has 15 residues. The CDR3 DNA sequence: TGTGCCAGTAGTATTGGGGCGGCGGCTGGAAACACCATATATTTT. This translates into CASSIGAAAGNTIYF.

This clone turned up a few times. The chain joins TRBV19 to TRBJ1-2; perhaps TRBD1 as D (6 bases). This CDR3 region has 17 residues. Between the trimmed V and J ends, which lost 3 bases and 3 bases, there was a span of 20 bases. Germline V lookup: CDR1 LNHDA, CDR2 SQIVND (reference sequence). CDR3 protein: CASSMFLDRDIDYGYTF. CDR3 DNA sequence: TGTGCCAGTAGTATGTTCCTTGACCGGGACATTGACTATGGCTACACCTTC.

The gene calls are TRBV7-9 and TRBJ1-2; D gene ambiguous. V gave up 0 bases and J gave up 0 bases, with 11 bases separating them. Germline CDR1 SEHNR, CDR2 FQNEAQ (reference sequence). CDR3 length: 16 amino acids. CDR3 nucleotide sequence: TGTGCCAGCAGCTTAGCGAACGACGGAGCTAACTATGGCTACACCTTC. Translation: CASSLANDGANYGYTF.

This clone was counted a few times. The J gene is TRBJ1-1, the V gene TRBV6-1; 9 bases fit TRBD1. The CDR3 contains 14 residues. Germline V CDR1 and CDR2: MNHNS, SASEGT. Losses at the gene ends were 2 bases for V and 6 bases for J; bases not matched to a gene: 4. The CDR3 here is CASSERGTGSEAFF. The CDR3 nucleotides read TGTGCCAGCAGTGAAAGGGGGACAGGGTCTGAAGCTTTCTTT.

Only a few counts were recorded for this clone. As DNA, the CDR3 is TGCGCCAGCAGCCAGGGTTATAGCGGGATACAAGATACGCAGTATTTT. This translates into CASSQGYSGIQDTQYF. The genes are TRBV4-1 and TRBJ2-3, with 8 bases aligning to TRBD2. CDR1 and CDR2 (germline): MGHRA, YSYEKL. This CDR3 contains 16 residues. Trimming cost V 3 bases and J 5 bases; bases outside gene matches: 10.

This clone has a handful of counts. V is TRBV7-9 and J is TRBJ1-5; D gene ambiguous. V lost 2 bases and J 6 bases, leaving 8 bases between the germline ends. This CDR3 is built from 13 residues. Germline CDR1 and CDR2: SEHNR and FQNEAQ (reference sequence). The CDR3 bases are TGTGCCAGCAGCTTAATGGAGAGTCAGCCCCAGCATTTT. The encoded protein is CASSLMESQPQHF. The full variable domain, its missing parts supplied by reference TRBV7-9 and TRBJ1-5, is DTGVSQNPRHKITKRGQNVTFRCDPISEHNRLYWYRQTLGQGPEFLTYFQNEAQLEKSRLLSDRFSAERPKGSFSTLEIQRTEQGDSAMYLCASSLMESQPQHFGDGTRLSIL.

V is TRBV7-2 and J is TRBJ2-7; 8 bases fit TRBD2. The CDR3 totals 16 residues. The V segment lost 4 bases and the J segment 2 bases; nucleotides outside the gene matches: 10. Germline assignment: CDR1 SGHTA and CDR2 FQGNSA. The CDR3 sequence is CASSSSGTSDAYEQYF. CDR3 sequence (DNA): TGTGCCAGCAGCTCATCCGGGACTAGTGACGCCTACGAGCAGTACTTC.

This chain uses TRBV29-1 with TRBJ2-5; 10 positions agree with TRBD1. Germline CDR1 is SQVTM and CDR2 is ANQGSEA. This CDR3 is 12 amino acids long. V lost 5 bases and J lost 5; bases outside the gene matches: 2. The CDR3 region is CSVPGQGETQYF. As DNA, the CDR3 is TGCAGCGTTCCGGGACAGGGGGAGACCCAGTACTTC.

In this sample, this clone turned up a few times. The chain combines TRBV5-6 with TRBJ2-7; D is perhaps TRBD1 (5 bases). The V end lost 5 bases, the J end lost 4 bases, and 13 bases lay between the germline ends. The CDR3 loop spans 13 amino acids. Germline V gives CDR1 SGHDT, CDR2 YYEEEE. CDR3 region: CASSTDRFYEQYF. As DNA, the CDR3 is TGTGCCAGCAGTACTGACAGATTTTACGAGCAGTACTTC. The full variable domain, completed using reference TRBV5-6 and TRBJ2-7, is DAGVTQSPTHLIKTRGQQVTLRCSPKSGHDTVSWYQQALGQGPQFIFQYYEEEERQRGNFPDRFSGHQFPNYSSELNVNALLLGDSALYLCASSTDRFYEQYFGPGTRLTVT.